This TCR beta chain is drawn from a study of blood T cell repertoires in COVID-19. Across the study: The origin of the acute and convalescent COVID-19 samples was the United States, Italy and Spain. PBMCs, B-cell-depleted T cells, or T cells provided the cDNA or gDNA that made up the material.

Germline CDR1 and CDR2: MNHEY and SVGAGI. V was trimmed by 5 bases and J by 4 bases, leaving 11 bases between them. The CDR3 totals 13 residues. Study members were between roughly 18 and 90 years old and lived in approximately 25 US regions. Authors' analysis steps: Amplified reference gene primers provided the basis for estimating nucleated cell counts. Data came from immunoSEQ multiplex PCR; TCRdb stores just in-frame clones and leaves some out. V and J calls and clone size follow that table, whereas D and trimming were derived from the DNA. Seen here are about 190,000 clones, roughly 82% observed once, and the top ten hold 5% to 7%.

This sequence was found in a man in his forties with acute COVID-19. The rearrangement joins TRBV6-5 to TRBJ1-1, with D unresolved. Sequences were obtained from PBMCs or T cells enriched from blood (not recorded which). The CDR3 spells CASSREWFTEAFF. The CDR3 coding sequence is TGTGCCAGCAGTAGGGAGTGGTTCACTGAAGCTTTCTTT.